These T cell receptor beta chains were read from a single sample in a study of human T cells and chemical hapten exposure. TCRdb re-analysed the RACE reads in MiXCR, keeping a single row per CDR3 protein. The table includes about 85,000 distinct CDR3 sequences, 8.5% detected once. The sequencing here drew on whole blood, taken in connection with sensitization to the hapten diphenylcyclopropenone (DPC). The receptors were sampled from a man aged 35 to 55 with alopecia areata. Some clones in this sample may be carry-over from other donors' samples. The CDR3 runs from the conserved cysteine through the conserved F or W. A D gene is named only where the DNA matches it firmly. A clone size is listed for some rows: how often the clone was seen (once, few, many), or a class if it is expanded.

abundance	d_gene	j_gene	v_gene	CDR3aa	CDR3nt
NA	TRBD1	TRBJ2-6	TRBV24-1	CATSDTGTAGANVLTF	TGTGCCACCAGTGATACCGGGACAGCTGGGGCCAACGTCCTGACTTTC
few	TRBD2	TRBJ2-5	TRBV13	CASSGAGLAEETQYF	TGTGCCAGCAGCGGCGCGGGACTAGCGGAAGAGACCCAGTACTTC
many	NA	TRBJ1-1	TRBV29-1	CSARTANTEAFF	TGCAGCGCAAGGACAGCGAACACTGAAGCTTTCTTT
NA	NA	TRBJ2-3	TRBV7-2	CASKTPWGWDTQYF	TGTGCCAGCAAAACTCCTTGGGGTTGGGATACGCAGTATTTT
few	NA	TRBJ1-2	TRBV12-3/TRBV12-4	CASSPRPNYGYTF	TGTGCCAGCAGTCCCAGACCGAACTATGGCTACACCTTC
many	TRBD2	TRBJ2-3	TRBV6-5	CASSPLGGLTDTQYF	TGTGCCAGCAGTCCCCTGGGGGGGTTAACAGATACGCAGTATTTT
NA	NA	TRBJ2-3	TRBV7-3	CASSLMGSLGDTQYF	TGTGCCAGCAGCTTAATGGGCAGCCTGGGAGATACGCAGTATTTT
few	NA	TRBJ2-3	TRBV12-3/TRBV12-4	CASSFLAFDTQYF	TGTGCCAGCAGTTTTTTGGCTTTCGATACGCAGTATTTT
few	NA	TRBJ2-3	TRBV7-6	CATRQDLTDTQYF	TGTGCCACCAGACAGGACCTCACAGATACGCAGTATTTT
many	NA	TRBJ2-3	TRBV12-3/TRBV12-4	CASSFKSTDTQYF	TGTGCCAGCAGTTTCAAAAGCACAGATACGCAGTATTTT
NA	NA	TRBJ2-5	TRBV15	CATSLWGGQETQYF	TGTGCCACCAGCCTGTGGGGAGGACAAGAGACCCAGTACTTC
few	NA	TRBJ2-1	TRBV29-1	CSVDGASYNEQFF	TGCAGCGTTGATGGGGCGTCCTACAATGAGCAGTTCTTC
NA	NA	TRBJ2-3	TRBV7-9	CASSFGTRGTDTQYF	TGTGCCAGCAGCTTTGGCACCCGGGGCACAGATACGCAGTATTTT
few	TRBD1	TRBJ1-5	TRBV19	CASSGTGRSNQPQHF	TGTGCCAGTAGTGGGACAGGGCGTAGCAATCAGCCCCAGCATTTT
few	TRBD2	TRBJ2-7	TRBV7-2	CASSLGQGGYEQYF	TGTGCCAGCAGCTTAGGGCAGGGAGGGTACGAGCAGTACTTC
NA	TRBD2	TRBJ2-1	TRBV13	CASSPRLAGNLDEQFF	TGTGCCAGCAGCCCCAGGCTAGCGGGAAATCTTGATGAGCAGTTCTTC
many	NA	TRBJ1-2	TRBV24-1	CATADANGYTF	TGTGCCACCGCTGACGCGAACGGCTACACCTTC
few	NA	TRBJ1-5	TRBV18	CASSLELASNQPQHF	TGTGCCAGCTCACTAGAACTCGCGAGCAATCAGCCCCAGCATTTT
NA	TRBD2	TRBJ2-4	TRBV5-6	CASSGREQWPGKNIQYF	TGTGCCAGCAGCGGGAGGGAGCAGTGGCCCGGCAAAAACATTCAGTACTTC
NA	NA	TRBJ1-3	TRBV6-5	CARRSPREAGGNTIYF	TGTGCCAGAAGGTCACCTAGGGAAGCTGGCGGAAACACCATATATTTT
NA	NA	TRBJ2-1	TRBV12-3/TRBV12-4	CDSSGPGLDSYNEQFF	TGTGACAGCAGTGGACCGGGACTCGATTCCTACAATGAGCAGTTCTTC
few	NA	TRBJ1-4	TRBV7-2	CASSSKYRQKLFF	TGTGCCAGCAGCTCTAAGTACCGGCAAAAACTGTTTTTT
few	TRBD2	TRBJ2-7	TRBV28	CASSSIAGDPPYEQYF	TGTGCCAGCAGTTCTATAGCGGGAGACCCCCCCTACGAGCAGTACTTC
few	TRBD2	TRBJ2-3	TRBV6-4	CASSGLAGDTDTQYF	TGTGCCAGCAGTGGACTAGCGGGAGACACAGATACGCAGTATTTT
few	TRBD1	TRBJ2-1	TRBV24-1	CATSETGVPYNEQFF	TGTGCCACCAGTGAGACAGGGGTCCCCTACAATGAGCAGTTCTTC
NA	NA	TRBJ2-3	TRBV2	CASSAGGHPRGDTQYF	TGTGCCAGCAGTGCTGGGGGACACCCGCGGGGTGATACGCAGTATTTT
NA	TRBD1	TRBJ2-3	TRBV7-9	CASRPGTGRWFGTDTQYF	TGTGCCAGCCGCCCCGGGACAGGGAGGTGGTTTGGCACAGATACGCAGTATTTT
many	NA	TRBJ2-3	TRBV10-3	CAISDLTLDTQYF	TGTGCCATCAGTGATCTTACTCTGGATACGCAGTATTTT
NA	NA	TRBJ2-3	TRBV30	CAWSRAPSTDTQYF	TGTGCCTGGAGTAGGGCGCCTAGCACAGATACGCAGTATTTT
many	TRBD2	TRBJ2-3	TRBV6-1	CASSVREGTDTQYF	TGTGCCAGCAGTGTACGGGAGGGCACAGATACGCAGTATTTT
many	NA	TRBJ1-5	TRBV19	CASSSVGGSAQPQHF	TGTGCCAGTAGTTCCGTGGGAGGGAGCGCTCAGCCCCAGCATTTT
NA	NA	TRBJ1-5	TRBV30	CAWSRDSGSNQPQHF	TGTGCCTGGAGCCGGGACTCGGGGAGCAATCAGCCCCAGCATTTT
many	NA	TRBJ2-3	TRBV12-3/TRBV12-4	CASNRLSVVDTQYF	TGTGCCAGCAATCGATTGAGCGTCGTAGATACGCAGTATTTT
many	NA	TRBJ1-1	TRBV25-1	CASGPTPMAEAFF	TGTGCCAGCGGACCGACACCAATGGCTGAAGCTTTCTTT
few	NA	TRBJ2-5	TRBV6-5	CATWAPTETQYF	TGTGCCACCTGGGCACCGACGGAGACCCAGTACTTC
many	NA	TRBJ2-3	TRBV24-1	CATSDSQISDTQYF	TGTGCCACCAGTGACTCCCAGATCTCCGATACGCAGTATTTT
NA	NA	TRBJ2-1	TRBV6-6	CASTALSHEQFF	TGTGCCAGCACTGCTCTCTCACATGAGCAGTTCTTC
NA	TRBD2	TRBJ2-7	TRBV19	CASSTSSGRKDEQYF	TGTGCCAGTAGTACTTCTAGCGGCAGAAAGGACGAGCAGTACTTC
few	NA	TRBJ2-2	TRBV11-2	CASSQWGRSITGELFF	TGTGCCAGCAGCCAATGGGGGAGGTCAATTACCGGGGAGCTGTTTTTT
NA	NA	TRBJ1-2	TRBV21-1	CASSNSRGTSNYGYSF	TGTGCCAGCAGCAATTCCAGGGGTACCAGTAACTATGGCTACAGCTTC
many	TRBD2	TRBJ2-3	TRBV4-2	CASRLGTSGIGDTQYF	TGTGCCAGCAGGCTCGGGACTAGCGGGATAGGAGATACGCAGTATTTT
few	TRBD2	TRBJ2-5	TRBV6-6	CASSYPLGLAGVSGTQYF	TGTGCCAGCAGTTACCCGCTGGGACTAGCGGGAGTTTCGGGGACCCAGTACTTC
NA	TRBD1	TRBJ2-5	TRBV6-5	CDSSKGTGGSQYF	TGTGACAGCAGTAAAGGGACAGGGGGTTCCCAGTACTTC
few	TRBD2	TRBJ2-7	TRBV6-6	CASSYSRTSGSYEQYF	TGTGCCAGCAGTTACTCGAGGACTAGCGGCTCCTACGAGCAGTACTTC
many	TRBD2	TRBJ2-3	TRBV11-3	CASSLSTSGGLFSTDTQYF	TGTGCCAGCAGCCTATCGACTAGCGGCGGATTGTTTAGCACAGATACGCAGTATTTT
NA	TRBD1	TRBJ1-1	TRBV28	CASSVTGQFTEAFF	TGTGCCAGCAGCGTAACGGGACAGTTCACTGAAGCTTTCTTT
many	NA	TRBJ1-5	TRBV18	CASSPTGTRVQPQHF	TGTGCCAGCTCACCCACCGGGACAAGGGTACAGCCCCAGCATTTT